These 14 T cell receptor beta chains were sequenced from one sample in a study of T cells in Graves' hyperthyroidism and ophthalmopathy. Template material for amplifying TCR beta CDR3 regions consisted of RNA transcripts. An initial round of RT-PCR targeting the TCR CDR3 relied on the HTBI primer set. MiXCR, run by TCRdb on the multiplex PCR reads, gives a single entry per CDR3 protein. The repertoire has approximately 370,000 distinct CDR3 sequences, 14% to 15% of them found once; the top ten carry approximately 32%. The sequencing input was blood. The source of these receptors is a woman in her twenties or thirties with Graves' hyperthyroidism.

This clonotype has only a few counts. This chain connects TRBV20-1 to TRBJ1-4, with a weak D call TRBD1 (5 bases). The CDR3 is 13 amino acids. Trimming pared 6 bases from V and 4 bases from J, leaving 12 bases between. Germline-derived CDR1 and CDR2 are DFQATT and SNEGSKA (reference sequence). The CDR3 nucleotides read TGCAGTGCACCAAGACAGCTTAATGAAAAACTGTTTTTT. As protein: CSAPRQLNEKLFF.

There are a few counts of this clonotype. The chain couples TRBV24-1 to TRBJ2-5; the match to TRBD2 covers 8 bases. Germline CDR1 KGHDR, CDR2 SFDVKD. CDR3 length equals 15 residues. The V gene end was trimmed by 3 bases and the J gene end by 5 bases; junction bases not matched to a gene: 7. CDR3 sequence reads: CATSDKGLGGETQYF. CDR3 in DNA: TGTGCCACCAGTGATAAGGGACTAGGGGGGGAGACCCAGTACTTC.

This clonotype was seen a handful of times. The chain uses TRBV6-1 and TRBJ2-7; a possible D gene is TRBD1 (6 bases). The germline gives CDR1 MNHNS, CDR2 SASEGT. V lost 6 bases, J lost 2 bases, and 14 bases lay in between. The CDR3 extends over 14 amino acids. CDR3 bases: TGTGCCAGCAGCCGACGGGACACCCCCTACGAGCAGTACTTC. It specifies CASSRRDTPYEQYF.

This chain links TRBV28 with TRBJ1-2; 7 bases are a match to TRBD1. J gave up 0 bases and V 3 bases, and 7 bases lay outside the gene matches. The CDR3 length is 16 residues. CDR1 is MDHEN and CDR2 is SYDVKM in the germline V gene. Here the CDR3 DNA reads TGTGCCAGCAGTTTCCCGACAGGGACCCCTAACTATGGCTACACCTTC. Amino acid sequence: CASSFPTGTPNYGYTF.

Remarks on this clonotype: A much larger clone differs by one base, so this may be a read error. The chain is built from TRBV29-1 and TRBJ2-3, with D tentatively TRBD1 (5 bases). Germline CDR1 and CDR2: SQVTM and ANQGSEA. The CDR3 consists of 15 residues. CDR3 DNA sequence: TGCAGCGTTGAACGTCAGGGTAGTGTCACAGGTACGCAGTATTTT. Translating gives CSVERQGSVTGTQYF.

This clonotype was seen many times. The chain links TRBV24-1 to TRBJ2-5, with 13 bases matching TRBD2. The V gene end was trimmed by 9 bases and the J gene end by 0 bases; junction bases not matched to a gene: 3. Germline lookup yields CDR1 KGHDR and CDR2 SFDVKD. The length of the CDR3 is 15 residues. In DNA, the CDR3 is TGTGCCACCTCCGGGACTAGCGGGGACCAAGAGACCCAGTACTTC. Translated: CATSGTSGDQETQYF.

There are many counts of this clonotype. This rearrangement joins TRBV28 to TRBJ2-1; 9 bases align to TRBD2. The V gene end was trimmed by 7 bases and the J gene end by 1 base; junction bases not matched to a gene: 5. Germline lookup yields CDR1 MDHEN and CDR2 SYDVKM. The CDR3 is 15 residues long. The CDR3 region has the DNA TGTGCCAGCATCATTGCGGGGGGGTCCTACAATGAGCAGTTCTTC. Protein product: CASIIAGGSYNEQFF.

This clonotype appeared many times. The gene calls are TRBV11-2 and TRBJ2-1; the match to TRBD1 covers 9 bases. Germline CDR1 SGHAT, CDR2 FQNNGV. The CDR3 spans 16 residues. V lost 1 base to trimming and J lost 2 bases; unmatched junction nucleotides: 3. In nucleotides, the CDR3 is TGTGCCAGCAGCTTAGGTAACAGGGGGCCCTACAATGAGCAGTTCTTC. Amino acid sequence: CASSLGNRGPYNEQFF.

The genes are TRBV20-1 and TRBJ1-6; 8 bases match TRBD1. The V gene end was trimmed by 4 bases and the J gene end by 7 bases; junction bases not matched to a gene: 9. Germline values: CDR1 DFQATT, CDR2 SNEGSKA (reference sequence). This CDR3 is built from 15 residues. The CDR3 reads CSATTGQGSNSPLHF. DNA for the CDR3: TGCAGTGCTACCACCGGACAGGGAAGCAATTCACCCCTCCACTTT.

This clonotype was detected a few times. A much more abundant neighbour one base away suggests this may be a read error. The chain recombines TRBV12-3 or TRBV12-4 with TRBJ2-7; 13 bases fit TRBD2. Unmatched junction bases numbered 5, after V lost 5 bases and J lost 4 bases. CDR3 length: 15 residues. CDR3 residues: CASSVGLAGMYEQYF. The DNA of the CDR3 is TGTGCCAGCAGTGTGGGACTAGCGGGAATGTACGAGCAGTACTTC.

V usage is TRBV10-3 and J usage is TRBJ2-7; 7 bases are shared with TRBD2. The CDR3 loop spans 15 amino acids. V trimming: 0 bases; J trimming: 4 bases; junction bases outside the gene matches: 6. The germline V gene has CDR1 ENHRY and CDR2 SYGVKD. The CDR3 nucleotides read TGTGCCATCAGTGAGTCAGGTCTAGCGGAGTACGAGCAGTACTTC. Its translation is CAISESGLAEYEQYF.

This chain links TRBV25-1 with TRBJ2-3; 9 bases fit TRBD2. V was pared by 0 bases and J by 4 bases, with 11 bases of the junction left unmatched. Per germline, CDR1 MGHDK and CDR2 SYGVNS. This CDR3 is 18 amino acids long. In DNA form, the CDR3 reads TGTGCCAGCAGTGAATATTTGTCTAGCGGGATAGGGGCAGATACGCAGTATTTT. Encoded protein: CASSEYLSSGIGADTQYF.

This clonotype was seen more than once but under ten times. The chain combines TRBV14 with TRBJ1-1, with D possibly matching TRBD1 (6 bases). The CDR3 covers 16 residues. Germline CDR1 and CDR2: SGHDN and FVKESK. The ends were cut back, 1 base at V and 1 base at J, with 13 bases in the middle. The CDR3 loop is CASSQVWGAENTEAFF. The CDR3 coding sequence is TGTGCCAGCAGCCAAGTTTGGGGGGCGGAGAACACTGAAGCTTTCTTT. Supplemented by reference TRBV14 and TRBJ1-1, the full variable domain reads EAGVTQFPSHSVIEKGQTVTLRCDPISGHDNLYWYRRVMGKEIKFLLHFVKESKQDESGMPNNRFLAERTGGTYSTLKVQPAELEDSGVYFCASSQVWGAENTEAFFGQGTRLTVV.

The chain couples TRBV27 to TRBJ1-1; tentative D call: TRBD1 (5 bases). CDR3 size: 14 residues. Trimming pared 2 bases from V and 4 bases from J, leaving 11 bases between. Germline values: CDR1 MNHEY, CDR2 SMNVEV (reference sequence). CDR3 sequence: CASSLGVGATEAFF. CDR3 DNA sequence: TGTGCCAGCAGTTTAGGGGTAGGGGCCACTGAAGCTTTCTTT.